Included here is one T cell receptor beta chain sequence, with context. Its cognate antigen is unknown. Collection occurred without any documented infections or immune events in donors. Sequencing used immunoSEQ multiplex PCR; TCRdb keeps in-frame clones, though not all of them. This sample carries 90,000 or so clones, approximately 90% of them seen once, and the ten largest clones take around 19%. With 1 base removed from V and 4 bases from J, the gap between germline ends came to 11 bases. The CDR3 is 14 residues long. Per germline, CDR1 SGHRS and CDR2 YFSETQ. This record comes from a study of identifying expanded T cells in peripheral blood. Study-level points and caveats: Differentially abundant clones: about 1.2 between replicates, approximately 15 at approximately 14 days, 19 to 20 at four.

The chain is built from TRBV5-1 and TRBJ1-2, with unresolved D. The source material was blood. The clonotype was recovered from a person aged 18 to 75 in good health. The DNA for the CDR3 is TGCGCCAGCAGCTTGTCGGACTGGCCCTATGGCTACACCTTC. This translates into CASSLSDWPYGYTF.